This T cell receptor (beta chain) was sequenced for a study of blood T cell repertoires in COVID-19. Study overall: Sites in the United States, Italy and Spain provided acute and convalescent COVID-19 samples. The cDNA or gDNA used as material had been derived from T cells, B-cell-depleted T cells, or PBMCs.

Trimming shortened V by 0 bases and J by 3 bases, and 14 bases separated the two germline ends. Per germline, CDR1 LGHNA and CDR2 YSLEER. The CDR3 extends over 16 amino acids. Original processing methods: From reference gene primer amplification, estimates of nucleated cell counts were derived. This table comes from immunoSEQ multiplex PCR, and its TCRdb copy is limited to in-frame clones, with some not included. That table is the source of V, J and clone size, and D and trimming were worked out from the DNA. Of some 170,000 clones listed, 82% are singletons. Sequencing was carried out using peripheral blood. The origin of this receptor is a woman in her seventies with acute or convalescent COVID-19. The rearrangement links TRBV4-3 to TRBJ2-5, with D tentatively TRBD2 (7 bases). The CDR3 nucleotides read TGCGCCAGCAGCCAAGAAAGGGGGGGAGAAGAAGAGACCCAGTACTTC. Amino acids: CASSQERGGEEETQYF.